The text below deals with one T cell receptor beta chain. What it binds is not known. This record belongs to a study of CD8 T cells in ankylosing spondylitis. Overall study findings and caveats: In reactive arthritis synovial fluid and blood, some motif variants had been reported before. The disease-linked clones had a CD8+ phenotype and low blood frequencies. Within matched ankylosing spondylitis synovial fluid, disease-linked clones were reportedly significantly enriched. There was a TCR beta motif, made of several highly homologous variants, that appeared characteristic of ankylosing spondylitis blood.

Germline assignment: CDR1 DFQATT and CDR2 SNEGSKA (reference sequence). V was clipped by 0 bases and J by 2 bases, with 11 bases between them. The CDR3 contains 14 residues. Making the TCR beta libraries involved quantitative 5'-RACE with molecular barcodes. TCRdb re-analysed the 5' RACE reads in MiXCR, keeping a single row per CDR3 protein. The repertoire holds fewer than 500,000 distinct CDR3 sequences, around 22% seen once, with around 17% in the top ten. The clonotype comes from a male donor with ankylosing spondylitis. The material sequenced was blood, either unsorted or a sorted T cell fraction (not recorded which). This chain uses TRBV20-1 with TRBJ2-7, with unresolved D. DNA for the CDR3: TGCAGTGCTAGAGATACTGTTCAGGCCTACGAGCAGTACTTC. As protein: CSARDTVQAYEQYF.